A single T cell receptor beta chain is shown here with its context. Its antigen is unidentified. This entry is derived from a study of OX40 agonist ivuxolimab in advanced cancers. Study background: Patients received ivuxolimab, an agonistic anti-OX40 (CD134) antibody. Three patients got partial responses; one had hepatocellular carcinoma and two had cutaneous melanoma. Findings and caveats of the study: CD8+ T cells showed, on average, more clonal expansion than CD4+ cells.

CDR1 is KGHSY and CDR2 is FQNENV in the germline V gene. The V end lost 0 bases, the J end lost 8 bases, and 10 bases lay between the germline ends. The length of the CDR3 is 13 residues. Sequenced by immunoSEQ multiplex PCR; TCRdb stores in-frame clones only, minus some. The data show roughly 93,000 clones, less than 85% seen once. The origin of this receptor is an adult with an advanced solid tumor such as melanoma, head and neck, liver or kidney cancer. The rearrangement joins TRBV16 to TRBJ1-1; maybe TRBD1 (6 bases). Sequenced here: CD4+ or CD8+ T cells sorted from blood, sampled in a trial of the OX40 agonist ivuxolimab. The CDR3 region has the DNA TGTGCCAGCAGCCAATCGACTCAGGGGGAAGCTTTCTTT. Residues: CASSQSTQGEAFF.